The TCR beta chain described here comes from a study of blood T cell repertoires in COVID-19. Study in general: Sites across the United States, Italy and Spain contributed samples from acute and convalescent COVID-19. Sources were T cells, B-cell-depleted T cells, or PBMCs; the material itself was cDNA or gDNA.

This clone was counted at least ten times. It was during active infection that Seattle patients were enrolled and then longitudinally followed. In the original analysis: Using reference gene primer amplification, nucleated cell counts were estimated. Sequencing used immunoSEQ multiplex PCR; TCRdb keeps in-frame clones, though not all of them. V and J calls and clone size are those listed in that table; D and trimming were worked out from the DNA. The top ten clones hold approximately 10% of a sample with some 200,000 clones, 70% to 90% of them seen once. Germline V lookup: CDR1 MNHEY, CDR2 SVGAGI. V lost 6 bases and J 7 bases, leaving 16 bases between the germline ends. The CDR3 sequence is 14 residues long.

This clonotype was sampled from an older woman with COVID-19, enrolled during active disease. Sequencing was carried out using peripheral blood. V usage is TRBV6-5 and J usage is TRBJ1-5, with D possibly TRBD1 on 5 matching bases. The CDR3 region is CASRPDVGGQPQHF. In nucleotides, the CDR3 is TGTGCCAGCAGGCCCGACGTGGGGGGGCAGCCCCAGCATTTT.